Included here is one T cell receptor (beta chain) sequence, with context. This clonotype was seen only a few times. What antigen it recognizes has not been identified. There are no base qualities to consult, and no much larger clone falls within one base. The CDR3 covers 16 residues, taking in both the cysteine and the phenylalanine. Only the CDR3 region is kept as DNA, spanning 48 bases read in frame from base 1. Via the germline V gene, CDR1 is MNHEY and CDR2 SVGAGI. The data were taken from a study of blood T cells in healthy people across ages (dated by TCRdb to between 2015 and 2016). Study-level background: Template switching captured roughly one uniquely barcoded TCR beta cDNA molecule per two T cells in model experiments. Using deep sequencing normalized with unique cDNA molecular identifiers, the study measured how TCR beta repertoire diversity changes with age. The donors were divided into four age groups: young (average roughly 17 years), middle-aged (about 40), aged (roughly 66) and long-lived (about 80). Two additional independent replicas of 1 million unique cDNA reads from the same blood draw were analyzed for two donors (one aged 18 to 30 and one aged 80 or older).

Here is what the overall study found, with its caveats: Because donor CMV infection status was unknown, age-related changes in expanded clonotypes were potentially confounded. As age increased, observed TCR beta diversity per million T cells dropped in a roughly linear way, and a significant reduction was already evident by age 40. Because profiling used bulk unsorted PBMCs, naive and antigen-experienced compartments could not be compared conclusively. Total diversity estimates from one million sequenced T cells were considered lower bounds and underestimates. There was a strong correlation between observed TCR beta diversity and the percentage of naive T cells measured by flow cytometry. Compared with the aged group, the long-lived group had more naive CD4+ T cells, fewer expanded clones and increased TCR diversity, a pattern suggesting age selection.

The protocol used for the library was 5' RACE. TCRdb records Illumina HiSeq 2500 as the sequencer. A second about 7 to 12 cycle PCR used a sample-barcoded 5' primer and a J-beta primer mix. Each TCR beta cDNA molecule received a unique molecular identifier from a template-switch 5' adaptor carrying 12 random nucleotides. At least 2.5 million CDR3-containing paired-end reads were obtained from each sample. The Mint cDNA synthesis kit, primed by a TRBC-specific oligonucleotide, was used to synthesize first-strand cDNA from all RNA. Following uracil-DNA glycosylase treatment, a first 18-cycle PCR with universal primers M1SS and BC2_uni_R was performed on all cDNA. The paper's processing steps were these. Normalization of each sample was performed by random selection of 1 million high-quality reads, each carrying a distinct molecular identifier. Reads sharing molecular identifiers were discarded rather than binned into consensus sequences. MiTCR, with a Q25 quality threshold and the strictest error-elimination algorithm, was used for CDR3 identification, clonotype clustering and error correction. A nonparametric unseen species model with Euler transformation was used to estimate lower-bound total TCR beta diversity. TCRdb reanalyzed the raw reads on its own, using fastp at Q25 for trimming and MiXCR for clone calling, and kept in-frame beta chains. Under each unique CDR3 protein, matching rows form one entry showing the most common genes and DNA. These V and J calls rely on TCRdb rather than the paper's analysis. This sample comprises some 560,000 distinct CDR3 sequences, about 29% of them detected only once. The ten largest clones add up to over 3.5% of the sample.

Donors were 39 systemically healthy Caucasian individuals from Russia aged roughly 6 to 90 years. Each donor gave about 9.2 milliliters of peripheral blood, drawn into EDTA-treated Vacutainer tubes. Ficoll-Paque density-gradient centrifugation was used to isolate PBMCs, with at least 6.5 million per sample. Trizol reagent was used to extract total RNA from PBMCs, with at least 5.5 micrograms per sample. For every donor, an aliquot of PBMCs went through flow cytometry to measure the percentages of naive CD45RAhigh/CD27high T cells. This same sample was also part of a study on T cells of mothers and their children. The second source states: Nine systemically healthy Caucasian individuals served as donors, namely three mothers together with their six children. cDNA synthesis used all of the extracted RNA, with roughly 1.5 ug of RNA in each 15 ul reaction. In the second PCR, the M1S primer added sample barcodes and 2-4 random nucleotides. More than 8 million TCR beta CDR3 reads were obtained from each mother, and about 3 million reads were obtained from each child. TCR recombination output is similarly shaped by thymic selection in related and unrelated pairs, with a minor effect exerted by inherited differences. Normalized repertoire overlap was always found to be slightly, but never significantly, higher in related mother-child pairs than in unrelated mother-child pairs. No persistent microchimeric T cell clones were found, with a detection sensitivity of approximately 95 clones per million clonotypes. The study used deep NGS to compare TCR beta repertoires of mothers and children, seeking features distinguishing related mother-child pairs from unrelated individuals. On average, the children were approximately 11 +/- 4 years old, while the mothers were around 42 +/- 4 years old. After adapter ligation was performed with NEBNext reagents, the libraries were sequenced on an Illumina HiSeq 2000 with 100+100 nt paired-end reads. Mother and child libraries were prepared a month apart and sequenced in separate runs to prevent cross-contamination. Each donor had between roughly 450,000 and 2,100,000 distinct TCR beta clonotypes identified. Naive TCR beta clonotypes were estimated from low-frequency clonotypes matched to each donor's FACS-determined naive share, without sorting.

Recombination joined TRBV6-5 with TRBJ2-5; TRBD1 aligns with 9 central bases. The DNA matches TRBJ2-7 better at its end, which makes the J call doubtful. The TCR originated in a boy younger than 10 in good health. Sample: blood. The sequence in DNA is TGTGCCAGCAGTTACTTCGCCACAGGGGGCAGGGACGAGCAGTACTTC. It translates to CASSYFATGGRDEQYF.